This record concerns one TCR beta chain sequence. Its antigen is not known. Assay: immunoSEQ multiplex PCR; the TCRdb copy retains only in-frame clones and omits some. The sample contains just over 35,000 clones, roughly 83% of which appear only once. Germline CDR1 and CDR2: SGHRS and YFSETQ. The V and J ends lost 4 bases and 1 base respectively, with 8 bases between them. CDR3 length equals 13 residues. This record comes from a study of high-grade serous ovarian cancer treatment subgroups. The overall study: Each sample yielded on average roughly 7,400 unique TCR beta rearrangements from some 15,000 reads.

Study-level points and caveats: Without spatial data, bulk sequencing limits insight into HGSC tumor diversity. Repertoire similarity ranged roughly 0.095 to 0.8 between tumors of one patient.

Tumor samples were taken before definitive surgery or chemotherapy. Material: tumor tissue. The V and J genes are TRBV5-1 and TRBJ1-1, with a weak D call TRBD1 (5 bases). The source is a human donor with high-grade serous ovarian cancer. The CDR3 bases are TGCGCCAGCAGCACCCAGGGGAACACTGAAGCTTTCTTT. Translating gives CASSTQGNTEAFF. Full variable domain (rest looked up from reference TRBV5-1 and TRBJ1-1): KAGVTQTPRYLIKTRGQQVTLSCSPISGHRSVSWYQQTPGQGLQFLFEYFSETQRNKGNFPGRFSGRQFSNSRSEMNVSTLELGDSALYLCASSTQGNTEAFFGQGTRLTVV.